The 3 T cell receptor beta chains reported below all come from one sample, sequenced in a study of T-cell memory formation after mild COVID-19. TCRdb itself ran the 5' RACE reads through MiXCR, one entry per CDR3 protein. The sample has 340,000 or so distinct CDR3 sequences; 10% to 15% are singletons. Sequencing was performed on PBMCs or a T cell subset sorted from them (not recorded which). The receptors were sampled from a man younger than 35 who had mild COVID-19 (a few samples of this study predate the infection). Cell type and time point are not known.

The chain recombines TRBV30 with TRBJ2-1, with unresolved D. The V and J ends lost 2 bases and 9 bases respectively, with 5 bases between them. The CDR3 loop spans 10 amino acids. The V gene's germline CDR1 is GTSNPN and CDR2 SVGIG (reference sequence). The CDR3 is CAWSKGEQFF. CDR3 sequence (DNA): TGTGCCTGGAGTAAGGGTGAGCAGTTCTTC. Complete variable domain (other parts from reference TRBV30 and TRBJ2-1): SQTIHQWPATLVQPVGSPLSLECTVEGTSNPNLYWYRQAAGRGLQLLFYSVGIGQISSEVPQNLSASRPQDRQFILSSKKLLLSDSGFYLCAWSKGEQFFGPGTRLTVL.

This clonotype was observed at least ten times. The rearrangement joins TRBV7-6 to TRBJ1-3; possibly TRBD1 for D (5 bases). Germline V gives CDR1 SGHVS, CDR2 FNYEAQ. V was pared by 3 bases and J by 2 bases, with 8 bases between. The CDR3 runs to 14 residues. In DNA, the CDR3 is TGTGCCAGCAGCTTGAGGGGAGCTGGAAACACCATATATTTT. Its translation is CASSLRGAGNTIYF.

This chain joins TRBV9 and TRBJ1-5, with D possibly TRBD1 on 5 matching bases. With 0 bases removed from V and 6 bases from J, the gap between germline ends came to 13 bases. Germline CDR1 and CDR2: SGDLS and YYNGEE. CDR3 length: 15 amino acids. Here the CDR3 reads CASSVESGLGQPQHF. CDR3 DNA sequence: TGTGCCAGCAGCGTAGAGTCAGGGTTGGGTCAGCCCCAGCATTTT.